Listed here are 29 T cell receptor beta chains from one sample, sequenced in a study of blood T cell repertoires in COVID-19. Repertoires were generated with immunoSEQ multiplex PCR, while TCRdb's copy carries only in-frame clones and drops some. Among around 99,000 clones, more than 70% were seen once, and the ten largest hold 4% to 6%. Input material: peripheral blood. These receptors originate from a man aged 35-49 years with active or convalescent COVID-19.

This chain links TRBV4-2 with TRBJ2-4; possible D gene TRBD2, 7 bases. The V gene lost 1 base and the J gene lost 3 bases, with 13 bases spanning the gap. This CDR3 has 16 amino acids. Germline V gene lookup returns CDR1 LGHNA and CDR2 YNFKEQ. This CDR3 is CASSQGGGLGKNIQYF. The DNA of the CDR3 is TGTGCCAGCAGCCAAGGGGGGGGGCTCGGCAAAAACATTCAGTACTTC.

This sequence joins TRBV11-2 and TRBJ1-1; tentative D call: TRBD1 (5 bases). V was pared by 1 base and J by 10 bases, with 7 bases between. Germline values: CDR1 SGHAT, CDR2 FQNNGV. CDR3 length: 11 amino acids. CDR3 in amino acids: CASSLVQGAFF. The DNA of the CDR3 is TGTGCCAGCAGCTTAGTCCAGGGAGCTTTCTTT.

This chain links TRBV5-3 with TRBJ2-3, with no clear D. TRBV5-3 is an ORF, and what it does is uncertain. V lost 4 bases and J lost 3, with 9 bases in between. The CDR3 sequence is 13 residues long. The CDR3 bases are TGTGCCAGAAGCCGAATCAGGACAGATACGCAGTATTTT. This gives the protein CARSRIRTDTQYF.

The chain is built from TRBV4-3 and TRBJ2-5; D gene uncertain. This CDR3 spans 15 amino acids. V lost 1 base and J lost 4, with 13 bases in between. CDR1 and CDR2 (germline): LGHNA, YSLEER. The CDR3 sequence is CASSQAGGNLETQYF. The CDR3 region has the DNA TGCGCCAGCAGCCAAGCCGGCGGCAACCTAGAGACCCAGTACTTC.

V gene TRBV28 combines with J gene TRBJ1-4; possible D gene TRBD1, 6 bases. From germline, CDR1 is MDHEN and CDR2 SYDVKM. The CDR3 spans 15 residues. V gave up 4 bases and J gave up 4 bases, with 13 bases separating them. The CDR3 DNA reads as TGTGCCAGCAGTTATCAGGACAGTCATAATGAAAAACTGTTTTTT. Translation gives CASSYQDSHNEKLFF. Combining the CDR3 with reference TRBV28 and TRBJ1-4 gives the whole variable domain DVKVTQSSRYLVKRTGEKVFLECVQDMDHENMFWYRQDPGLGLRLIYFSYDVKMKEKGDIPEGYSVSREKKERFSLILESASTNQTSMYLCASSYQDSHNEKLFFGSGTQLSVL.

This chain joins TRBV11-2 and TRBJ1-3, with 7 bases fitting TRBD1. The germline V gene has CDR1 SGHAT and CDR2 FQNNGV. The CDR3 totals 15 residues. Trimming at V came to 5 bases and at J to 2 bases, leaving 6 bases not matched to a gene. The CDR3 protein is CASSIAGGTGNTIYF. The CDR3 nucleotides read TGTGCCAGCAGCATCGCAGGGGGAACTGGAAACACCATATATTTT.

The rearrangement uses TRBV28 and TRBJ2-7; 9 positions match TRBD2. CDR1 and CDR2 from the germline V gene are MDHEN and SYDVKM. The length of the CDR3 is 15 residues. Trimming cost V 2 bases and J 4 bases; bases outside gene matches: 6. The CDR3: CASSLEGTSRYEQYF. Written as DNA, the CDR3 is TGTGCCAGCAGTTTAGAGGGGACTAGCCGTTACGAGCAGTACTTC.

The CDR3 is CASSSQGPNTEAFF. The CDR3 DNA follows: TGTGCCAGCAGCTCACAGGGCCCGAACACTGAAGCTTTCTTT. The J gene is TRBJ1-1, the V gene TRBV5-6, with D possibly being TRBD1 (6 bases). CDR1 SGHDT and CDR2 YYEEEE come from the germline V gene. This CDR3 comprises 14 residues. The ends were cut back, 3 bases at V and 1 base at J, with 10 bases in the middle.

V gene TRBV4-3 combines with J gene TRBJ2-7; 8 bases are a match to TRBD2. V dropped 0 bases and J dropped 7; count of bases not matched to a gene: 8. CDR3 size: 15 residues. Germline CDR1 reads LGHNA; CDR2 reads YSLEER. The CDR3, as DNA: TGCGCCAGCAGCCAAGAGTCGGGAGGGAAAAGGGAGCAGTACTTC. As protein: CASSQESGGKREQYF.

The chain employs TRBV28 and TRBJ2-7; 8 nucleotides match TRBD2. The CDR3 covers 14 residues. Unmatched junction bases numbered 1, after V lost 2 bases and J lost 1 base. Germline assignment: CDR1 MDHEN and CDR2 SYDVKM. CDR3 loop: CASSLTSGSYEQYF. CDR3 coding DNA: TGTGCCAGCAGTTTAACTAGCGGTTCCTACGAGCAGTACTTC. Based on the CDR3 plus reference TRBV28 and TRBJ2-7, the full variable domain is DVKVTQSSRYLVKRTGEKVFLECVQDMDHENMFWYRQDPGLGLRLIYFSYDVKMKEKGDIPEGYSVSREKKERFSLILESASTNQTSMYLCASSLTSGSYEQYFGPGTRLTVT.

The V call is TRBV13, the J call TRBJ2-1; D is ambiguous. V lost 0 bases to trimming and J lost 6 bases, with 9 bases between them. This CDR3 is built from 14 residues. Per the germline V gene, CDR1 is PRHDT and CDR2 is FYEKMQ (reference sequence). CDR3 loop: CASSLGAATNEQFF. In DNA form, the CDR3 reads TGTGCCAGCAGCTTAGGTGCGGCCACCAATGAGCAGTTCTTC. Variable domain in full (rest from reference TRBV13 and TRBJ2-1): AAGVIQSPRHLIKEKRETATLKCYPIPRHDTVYWYQQGPGQDPQFLISFYEKMQSDKGSIPDRFSAQQFSDYHSELNMSSLELGDSALYFCASSLGAATNEQFFGPGTRLTVL.

As DNA, the CDR3 is TGTGCCAGCTCACCACCGATAGGGGGAGGCACAGATACGCAGTATTTT. Amino acids: CASSPPIGGGTDTQYF. The chain employs TRBV18 and TRBJ2-3, with a tentative D call TRBD1 (6 bases). Germline CDR1 is KGHSH and CDR2 is LQKENI. V was clipped by 0 bases and J by 1 base, with 11 bases between them. The CDR3 is 16 residues long.

CDR3 loop: CASSSDDGGGVGRNYGYTF. CDR3 nucleotide sequence: TGTGCCAGCAGCTCGGACGACGGCGGGGGCGTTGGGCGTAACTATGGCTACACCTTC. The V gene is TRBV7-2, the J gene TRBJ1-2; D possibly corresponds to TRBD1 (6 bases). This CDR3 contains 19 residues. Trimming left V 4 bases short and J 1 base short, with 25 bases between. The germline gives CDR1 SGHTA, CDR2 FQGNSA.

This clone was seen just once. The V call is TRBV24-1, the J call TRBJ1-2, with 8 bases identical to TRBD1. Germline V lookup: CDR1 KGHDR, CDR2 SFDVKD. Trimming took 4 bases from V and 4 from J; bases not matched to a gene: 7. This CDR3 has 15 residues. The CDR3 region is CATSDPRTGTYGYTF. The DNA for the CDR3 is TGTGCCACCAGTGACCCTAGGACAGGGACCTATGGCTACACCTTC.

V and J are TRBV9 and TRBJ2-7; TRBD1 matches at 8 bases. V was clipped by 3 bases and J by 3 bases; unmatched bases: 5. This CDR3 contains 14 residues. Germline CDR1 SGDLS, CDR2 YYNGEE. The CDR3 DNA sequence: TGTGCCAGCAGCGCGGACAGGGTAGGCTACGAGCAGTACTTC. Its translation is CASSADRVGYEQYF.

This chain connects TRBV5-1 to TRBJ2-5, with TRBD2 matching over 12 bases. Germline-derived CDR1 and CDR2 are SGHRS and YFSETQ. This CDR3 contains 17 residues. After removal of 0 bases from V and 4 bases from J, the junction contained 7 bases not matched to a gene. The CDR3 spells CASSLAVQGLAGETQYF. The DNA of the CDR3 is TGCGCCAGCAGCTTGGCAGTACAGGGACTAGCGGGAGAGACCCAGTACTTC.

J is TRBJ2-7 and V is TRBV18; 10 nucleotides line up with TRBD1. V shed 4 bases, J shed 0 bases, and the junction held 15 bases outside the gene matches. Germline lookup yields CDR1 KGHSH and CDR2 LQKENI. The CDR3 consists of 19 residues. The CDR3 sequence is CASSRRVGLDRGSSYEQYF. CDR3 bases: TGTGCCAGCTCACGACGTGTCGGCCTGGACAGGGGGAGCTCCTACGAGCAGTACTTC.

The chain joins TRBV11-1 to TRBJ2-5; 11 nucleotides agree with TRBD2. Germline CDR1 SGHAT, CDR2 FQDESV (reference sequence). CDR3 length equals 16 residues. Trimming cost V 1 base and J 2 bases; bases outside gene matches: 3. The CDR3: CASSLDPSGRQETQYF. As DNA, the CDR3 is TGTGCCAGCAGCTTAGATCCTAGCGGGAGGCAAGAGACCCAGTACTTC.

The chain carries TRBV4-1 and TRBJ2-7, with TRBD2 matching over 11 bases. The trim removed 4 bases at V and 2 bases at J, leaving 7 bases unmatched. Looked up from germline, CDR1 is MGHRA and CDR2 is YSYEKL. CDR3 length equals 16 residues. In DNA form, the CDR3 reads TGCGCCAGCAGCCGCCAGCTAGCGGGGGGTACCTACGAGCAGTACTTC. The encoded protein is CASSRQLAGGTYEQYF.

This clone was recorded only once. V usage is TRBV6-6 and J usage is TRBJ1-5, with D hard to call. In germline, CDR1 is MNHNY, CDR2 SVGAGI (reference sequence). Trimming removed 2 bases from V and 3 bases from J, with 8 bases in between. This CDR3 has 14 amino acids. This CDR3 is CASSYMEYNQPQHF. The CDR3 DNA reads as TGTGCCAGCAGTTACATGGAGTACAATCAGCCCCAGCATTTT.

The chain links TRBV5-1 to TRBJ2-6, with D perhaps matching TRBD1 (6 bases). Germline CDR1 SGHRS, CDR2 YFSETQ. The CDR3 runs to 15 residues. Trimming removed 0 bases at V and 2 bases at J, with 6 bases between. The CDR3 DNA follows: TGCGCCAGCAGCTTGGGGGGGCCTGGGGCCAACGTCCTGACTTTC. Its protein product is CASSLGGPGANVLTF.

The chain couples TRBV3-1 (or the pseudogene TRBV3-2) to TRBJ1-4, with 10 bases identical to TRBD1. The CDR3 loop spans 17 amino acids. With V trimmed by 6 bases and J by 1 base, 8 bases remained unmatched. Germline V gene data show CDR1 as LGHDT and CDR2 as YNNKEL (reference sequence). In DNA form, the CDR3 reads TGTGCCAGCAGTCAAATGGGGACAGGGGAAACTAATGAAAAACTGTTTTTT. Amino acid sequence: CASSQMGTGETNEKLFF.

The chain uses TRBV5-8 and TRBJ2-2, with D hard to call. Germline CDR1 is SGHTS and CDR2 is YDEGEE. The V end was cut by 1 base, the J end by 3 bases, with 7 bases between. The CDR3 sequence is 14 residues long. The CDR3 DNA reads TGTGCCAGCAGCTTGTTTTCGTACACCGGGGAGCTGTTTTTT. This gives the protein CASSLFSYTGELFF. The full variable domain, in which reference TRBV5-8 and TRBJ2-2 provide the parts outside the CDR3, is EAGVTQSPTHLIKTRGQQATLRCSPISGHTSVYWYQQALGLGLQFLLWYDEGEERNRGNFPPRFSGRQFPNYSSELNVNALELEDSALYLCASSLFSYTGELFFGEGSRLTVL.

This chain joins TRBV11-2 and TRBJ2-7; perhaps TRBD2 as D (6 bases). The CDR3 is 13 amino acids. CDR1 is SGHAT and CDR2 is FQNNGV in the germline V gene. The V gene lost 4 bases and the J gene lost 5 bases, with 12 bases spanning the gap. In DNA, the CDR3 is TGTGCCAGCAGCTCTCTCGGGAGAAACGAGCAGTACTTC. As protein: CASSSLGRNEQYF.

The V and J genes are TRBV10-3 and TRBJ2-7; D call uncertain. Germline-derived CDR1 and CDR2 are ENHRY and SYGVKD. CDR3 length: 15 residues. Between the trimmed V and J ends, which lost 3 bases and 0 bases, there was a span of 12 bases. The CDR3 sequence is CAISDPDRSSYEQYF. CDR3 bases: TGTGCCATCAGTGATCCCGATCGCAGCTCCTACGAGCAGTACTTC.

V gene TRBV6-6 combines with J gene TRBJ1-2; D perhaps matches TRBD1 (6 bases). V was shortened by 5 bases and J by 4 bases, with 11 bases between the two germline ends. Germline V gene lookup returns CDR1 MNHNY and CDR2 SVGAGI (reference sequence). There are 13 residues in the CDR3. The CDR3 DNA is TGTGCCAGCAGTATAGACAGGAGCTATGGCTACACCTTC. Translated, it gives CASSIDRSYGYTF.

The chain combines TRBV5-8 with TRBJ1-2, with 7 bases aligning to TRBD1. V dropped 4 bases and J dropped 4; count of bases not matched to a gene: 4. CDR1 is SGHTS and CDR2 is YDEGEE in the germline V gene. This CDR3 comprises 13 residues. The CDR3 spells CASSPGQTYGYTF. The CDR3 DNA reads TGTGCCAGCAGCCCGGGACAGACCTATGGCTACACCTTC.

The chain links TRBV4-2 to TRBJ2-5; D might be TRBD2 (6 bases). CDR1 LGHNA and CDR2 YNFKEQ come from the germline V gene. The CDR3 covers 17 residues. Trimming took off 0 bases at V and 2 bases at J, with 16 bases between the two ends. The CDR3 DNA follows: TGTGCCAGCAGCCAAGAAGCTAGCGCGGACGTACAAGAGACCCAGTACTTC. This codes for CASSQEASADVQETQYF.

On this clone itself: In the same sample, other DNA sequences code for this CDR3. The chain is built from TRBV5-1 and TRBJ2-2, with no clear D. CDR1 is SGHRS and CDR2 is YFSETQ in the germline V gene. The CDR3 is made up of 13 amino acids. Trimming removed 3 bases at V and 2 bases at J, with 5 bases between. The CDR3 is CASSSLNTGELFF. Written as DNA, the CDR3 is TGCGCCAGCAGCTCGCTAAACACCGGGGAGCTGTTTTTT.